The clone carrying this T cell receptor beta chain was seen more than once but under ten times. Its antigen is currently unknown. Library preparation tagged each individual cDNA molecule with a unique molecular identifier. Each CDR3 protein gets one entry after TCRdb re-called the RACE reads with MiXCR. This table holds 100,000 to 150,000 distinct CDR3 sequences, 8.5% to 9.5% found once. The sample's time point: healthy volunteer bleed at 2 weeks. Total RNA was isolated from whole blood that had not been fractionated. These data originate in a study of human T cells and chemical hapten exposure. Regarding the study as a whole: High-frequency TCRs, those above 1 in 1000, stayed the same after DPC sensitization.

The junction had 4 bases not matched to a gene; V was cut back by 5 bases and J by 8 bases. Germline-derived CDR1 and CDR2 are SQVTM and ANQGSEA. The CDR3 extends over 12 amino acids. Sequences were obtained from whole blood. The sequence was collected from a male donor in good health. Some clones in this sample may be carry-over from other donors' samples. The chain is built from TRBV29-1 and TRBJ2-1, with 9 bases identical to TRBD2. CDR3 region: CSVQKREDEQFF. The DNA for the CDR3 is TGCAGCGTTCAAAAGCGGGAGGATGAGCAGTTCTTC.